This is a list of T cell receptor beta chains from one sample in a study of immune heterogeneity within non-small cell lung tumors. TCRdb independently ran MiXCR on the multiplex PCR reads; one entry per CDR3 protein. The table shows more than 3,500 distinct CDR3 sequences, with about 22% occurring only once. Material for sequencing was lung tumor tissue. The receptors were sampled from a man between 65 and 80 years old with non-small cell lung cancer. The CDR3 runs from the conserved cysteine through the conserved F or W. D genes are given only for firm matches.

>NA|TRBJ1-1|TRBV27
CASSFSMNTEAFF
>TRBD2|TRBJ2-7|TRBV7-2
CASSSIAGVYEQYF
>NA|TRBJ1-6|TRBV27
CASSFQGGFGSYNSPLHF
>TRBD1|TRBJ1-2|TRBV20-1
CSATRGQGAHGYTF
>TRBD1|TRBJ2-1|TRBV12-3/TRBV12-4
CASSLARGGDEQFF
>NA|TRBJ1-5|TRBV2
CASSRDGNQPQHF
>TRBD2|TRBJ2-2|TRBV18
CASVRSSGNTGELFF
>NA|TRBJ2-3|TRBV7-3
CASNLMGRTDTQYF
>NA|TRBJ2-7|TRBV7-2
CASSFVDGTSSYEQYF
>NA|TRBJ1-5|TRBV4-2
CDSSQVGGNQPQHF
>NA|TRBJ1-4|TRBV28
CASSYTSEAATNEKLFF
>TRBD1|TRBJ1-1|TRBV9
CASSTQQGPNTEAFF
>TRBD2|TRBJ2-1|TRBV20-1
CSATTGLDSYNEQFF
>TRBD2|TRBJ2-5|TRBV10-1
CASSASGIETQYF
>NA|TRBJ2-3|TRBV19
CASLANRADGDTQYF
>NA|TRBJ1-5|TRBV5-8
CASSLPGQPRQPQHF
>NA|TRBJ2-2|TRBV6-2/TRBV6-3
CASSQSYTGELFF
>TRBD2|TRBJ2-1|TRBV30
CACPFLAGGNNEQFF
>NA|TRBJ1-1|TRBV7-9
CASSLAPGNTEAFF
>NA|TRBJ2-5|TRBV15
CATIGGYF
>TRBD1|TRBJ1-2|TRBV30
CAWRGGGGYGYTF
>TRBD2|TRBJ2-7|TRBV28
CASSFLEGGPSLSYEQYF
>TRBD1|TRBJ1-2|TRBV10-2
CANSRGLHYGYTF
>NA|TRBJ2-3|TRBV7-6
CASSRMGRSTDTQYF
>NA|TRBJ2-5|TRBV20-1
CSASFRFQYF
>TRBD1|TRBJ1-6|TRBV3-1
CASSLGQGNSPLHF
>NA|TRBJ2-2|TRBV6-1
CASSLDLVAGELFF
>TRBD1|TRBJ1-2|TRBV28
CASSLTSDRVHGYTF
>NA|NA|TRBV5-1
CASSFAYFGGGKDTQHF
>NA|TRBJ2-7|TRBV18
CASSPPYSSYEQYF
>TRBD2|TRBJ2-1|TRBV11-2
CASSLRTSEYNEQFF
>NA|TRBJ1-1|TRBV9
CASSVGHRDGTEAFF
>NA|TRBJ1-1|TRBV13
CASSLVRRNTEAFF
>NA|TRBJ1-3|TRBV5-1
CPRRETNGNTIYF
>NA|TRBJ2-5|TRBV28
CASSRPLELETQYF
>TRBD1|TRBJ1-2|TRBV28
CASSPGGARGYTF
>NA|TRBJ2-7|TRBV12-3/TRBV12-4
CASSQQSNLEQYF
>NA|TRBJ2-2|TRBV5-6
CASSFWGDMNTGELFF
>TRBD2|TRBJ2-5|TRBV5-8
CASSPFFGTSEQETQYF
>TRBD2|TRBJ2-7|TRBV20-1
CSARKTSSSYEQYF
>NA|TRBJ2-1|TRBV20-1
CSAKMGAYGQFF